Listed here are 8 T cell receptor beta chains from one sample, sequenced in a study of CD8 T cells in ankylosing spondylitis (dated by TCRdb to the late 2010s). Beyond this particular receptor, the publication reports: A TCR beta motif made up of roughly eight highly homologous amino acid variants appeared to be characteristic of blood from ankylosing spondylitis patients.

Their recognized antigens are unknown. To prepare the library, 5' RACE was applied. Sequenced using an Illumina HiSeq 2500. Through fastp at Q25 and MiXCR, TCRdb rebuilt clones from the public reads, retaining in-frame beta chains. Duplicate CDR3 protein sequences are folded into a single record with the most common DNA and genes. Here the sample has about 400,000 distinct CDR3 sequences; more than 20% occur a single time. The top ten hold roughly a sixth of the sample. The sequenced material came from blood, either unsorted or a sorted T cell fraction (not recorded which). These receptors all come from a male donor with ankylosing spondylitis.

V usage is TRBV19 and J usage is TRBJ2-3; D gene uncertain. Between the trimmed V and J ends, which lost 2 bases and 0 bases, there was a span of 12 bases. The CDR3 sequence is 16 residues long. Germline V gene sequence: CDR1 LNHDA, CDR2 SQIVND (reference sequence). The CDR3 region has the DNA TGTGCCAGTAGTATAACGGTGGACCCCAGCACAGATACGCAGTATTTT. Its protein product is CASSITVDPSTDTQYF. The full variable domain, completed using reference TRBV19 and TRBJ2-3, is DGGITQSPKYLFRKEGQNVTLSCEQNLNHDAMYWYRQDPGQGLRLIYYSQIVNDFQKGDIAEGYSVSREKKESFPLTVTSAQKNPTAFYLCASSITVDPSTDTQYFGPGTRLTVL.

This clonotype was counted between two and nine times. The V and J genes are TRBV6-6 and TRBJ1-1; D unresolved. Trimming stripped 6 bases from V and 3 bases from J, with 11 bases between. Germline CDR1 and CDR2: MNHNY and SVGAGI (reference sequence). The CDR3 covers 13 residues. The chain's CDR3 is CASRQSFYTEAFF. CDR3 in DNA: TGTGCCAGCAGGCAGAGTTTCTACACTGAAGCTTTCTTT.

To note about this clonotype: Its ends do not fully match the called genes, so a read error is possible. The chain joins TRBV5-1 to TRBJ1-4; D perhaps matches TRBD1 (5 bases). The CDR3 is made up of 15 amino acids. Germline V gives CDR1 SGHRS, CDR2 YFSETQ. CDR3 in amino acids: CASRNTGTRREKLSF. The CDR3, as DNA: TGCGCCAGCAGGAACACCGGGACCCGAAGGGAAAAACTGTCTTTT. The full variable domain, in which reference TRBV5-1 and TRBJ1-4 provide the parts outside the CDR3, is KAGVTQTPRYLIKTRGQQVTLSCSPISGHRSVSWYQQTPGQGLQFLFEYFSETQRNKGNFPGRFSGRQFSNSRSEMNVSTLELGDSALYLCASRNTGTRREKLSFGSGTQLSVL.

The sample holds a few counts of this clonotype. A junction boundary mismatches the germline segment, possibly from a read error. In DNA form, the CDR3 reads TGTGCCAGCAGATTAGCGGGAGAGTTCTCCCACGAGCAGTACTTC. This codes for CASRLAGEFSHEQYF. The genes are TRBV28 and TRBJ2-7, with 9 bases identical to TRBD2. Germline CDR1 MDHEN, CDR2 SYDVKM. The CDR3 is 15 residues long.

This chain joins TRBV5-8 and TRBJ2-2; TRBD1 matches 8 bases. The length of the CDR3 is 17 residues. Germline CDR1 is SGHTS and CDR2 is YDEGEE. Trimming removed 6 bases from V and 4 bases from J; junction bases left unmatched: 14. CDR3 protein: CASKHSGQGAITGELFF. CDR3 DNA sequence: TGTGCCAGCAAGCATTCAGGGCAGGGGGCAATCACCGGGGAGCTGTTTTTT. The variable domain in full, with the rest retrieved from reference TRBV5-8 and TRBJ2-2, is EAGVTQSPTHLIKTRGQQATLRCSPISGHTSVYWYQQALGLGLQFLLWYDEGEERNRGNFPPRFSGRQFPNYSSELNVNALELEDSALYLCASKHSGQGAITGELFFGEGSRLTVL.

The chain couples TRBV6-1 to TRBJ2-7, with 7 positions matching TRBD2. Germline assignment: CDR1 MNHNS and CDR2 SASEGT. The CDR3 consists of 15 residues. V shed 6 bases and J 1 base; nucleotides not matched to a gene: 9. The CDR3 region has the DNA TGTGCCAGCAGCAGCCAACCTAGCGGTTCCTACGAGCAGTACTTC. Translated: CASSSQPSGSYEQYF.

The table lists this clonotype with many counts. This chain uses TRBV5-1 with TRBJ2-2; 9 bases agree with TRBD2. The CDR3 has 16 residues. Germline CDR1 is SGHRS and CDR2 is YFSETQ. Trimming cost V 4 bases and J 1 base; bases outside gene matches: 5. The CDR3 region is CASSPILAGNTGELFF. The CDR3 region has the DNA TGCGCCAGCAGCCCGATACTAGCGGGGAACACCGGGGAGCTGTTTTTT.

This clonotype was observed a handful of times. This sequence joins TRBV4-3 and TRBJ1-2; TRBD1 is a possible D gene (5 bases). The germline V gene has CDR1 LGHNA and CDR2 YSLEER. Trimming took off 2 bases at V and 7 bases at J, with 14 bases between the two ends. The length of the CDR3 is 14 residues. CDR3 in DNA: TGCGCCAGCAGCCAACTAGGGCAGGGTCGTGGCTACACCTTC. It codes for CASSQLGQGRGYTF.